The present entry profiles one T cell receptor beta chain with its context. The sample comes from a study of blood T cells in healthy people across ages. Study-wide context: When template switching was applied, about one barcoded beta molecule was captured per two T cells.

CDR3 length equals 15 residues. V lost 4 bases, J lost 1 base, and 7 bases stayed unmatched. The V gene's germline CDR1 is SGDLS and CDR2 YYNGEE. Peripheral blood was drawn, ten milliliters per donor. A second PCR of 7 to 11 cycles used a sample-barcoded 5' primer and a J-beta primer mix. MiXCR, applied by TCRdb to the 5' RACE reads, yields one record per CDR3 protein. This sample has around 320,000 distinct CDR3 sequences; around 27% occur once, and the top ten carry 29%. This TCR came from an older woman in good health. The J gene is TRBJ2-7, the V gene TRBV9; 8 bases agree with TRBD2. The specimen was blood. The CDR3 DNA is TGTGCCAGCAGCAAAGTAGCGGGAACGTCCTACGAGCAGTACTTC. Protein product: CASSKVAGTSYEQYF.